This is a list of T cell receptor beta chains from one sample in a study of T cell repertoires in cytomegalovirus infection. TCRdb used MiXCR to reprocess the reads, holding one entry per CDR3 protein. The repertoire holds about 180,000 distinct CDR3 sequences, about 17% seen once, with about 25% in the top ten. Sequences were obtained from CD8+ T cells from PBMCs. Receptors originate from a human donor in good health (CMV status not recorded). Some clones in this sample may be carry-over from other donors' samples. The CDR3 runs from the conserved cysteine through the conserved F or W. Each record gives: D gene, clone size, V gene, J gene, CDR3 protein, CDR3 DNA. The D gene is left open where the match is weak. Rows give clone size only sometimes, using once, few, many, or a class for an expanded clone.

d_call: NA
clone_size: NA
v_call: TRBV29-1
j_call: TRBJ1-2
cdr3_aa: CSVEDWSRKDSGRFGYTF
cdr3_nt: TGCAGCGTTGAAGATTGGTCGAGGAAGGACAGTGGTCGATTTGGCTACACCTTC

d_call: TRBD1
clone_size: NA
v_call: TRBV6-6
j_call: TRBJ2-1
cdr3_aa: CASRYDREEGDEQFF
cdr3_nt: TGTGCCAGCAGATACGACAGGGAAGAAGGTGATGAGCAGTTCTTC

d_call: NA
clone_size: NA
v_call: TRBV4-2
j_call: TRBJ1-4
cdr3_aa: CASSQEELTGVFKEKLFF
cdr3_nt: TGTGCCAGCAGCCAAGAAGAGCTGACAGGAGTGTTTAAGGAAAAACTGTTTTTT

d_call: TRBD1
clone_size: NA
v_call: TRBV4-1
j_call: TRBJ1-1
cdr3_aa: CASSPGTGYTEAFF
cdr3_nt: TGCGCCAGCAGCCCCGGGACAGGGTACACTGAAGCTTTCTTT

d_call: TRBD1
clone_size: few
v_call: TRBV15
j_call: TRBJ2-4
cdr3_aa: CATRQGSGKNIQYF
cdr3_nt: TGTGCCACCAGACAGGGGTCAGGCAAAAACATTCAGTACTTC

d_call: NA
clone_size: NA
v_call: TRBV4-2
j_call: TRBJ2-1
cdr3_aa: CASSQVGDNEQFF
cdr3_nt: TGTGCCAGCAGCCAAGTGGGAGACAATGAGCAGTTCTTC

d_call: TRBD2
clone_size: few
v_call: TRBV28
j_call: TRBJ2-1
cdr3_aa: CASSPTGGIPRSYNEQFF
cdr3_nt: TGTGCCAGCAGTCCCACGGGGGGGATCCCTCGCTCCTACAATGAGCAGTTCTTC

d_call: NA
clone_size: NA
v_call: TRBV28
j_call: TRBJ1-5
cdr3_aa: CASEAGDYSNQPQHF
cdr3_nt: TGTGCCAGCGAGGCAGGGGACTATAGCAATCAGCCCCAGCATTTT

d_call: TRBD1
clone_size: NA
v_call: TRBV7-8
j_call: TRBJ2-7
cdr3_aa: CASSPITGGGEQYF
cdr3_nt: TGTGCCAGCAGCCCTATTACAGGGGGAGGCGAGCAGTACTTC

d_call: NA
clone_size: NA
v_call: TRBV6-6
j_call: TRBJ2-2
cdr3_aa: CASSYSNDANTGELFF
cdr3_nt: TGTGCCAGCAGTTACTCGAACGACGCGAACACCGGGGAGCTGTTTTTT

d_call: NA
clone_size: few
v_call: TRBV28
j_call: TRBJ1-5
cdr3_aa: CASSRDPKGYQPQHF
cdr3_nt: TGTGCCAGCAGCCGGGATCCGAAAGGGTATCAGCCCCAGCATTTT

d_call: NA
clone_size: few
v_call: TRBV7-9
j_call: TRBJ2-2
cdr3_aa: CASSLGFGMDGELFF
cdr3_nt: TGTGCCAGCAGCTTAGGGTTCGGGATGGACGGGGAGCTGTTTTTT